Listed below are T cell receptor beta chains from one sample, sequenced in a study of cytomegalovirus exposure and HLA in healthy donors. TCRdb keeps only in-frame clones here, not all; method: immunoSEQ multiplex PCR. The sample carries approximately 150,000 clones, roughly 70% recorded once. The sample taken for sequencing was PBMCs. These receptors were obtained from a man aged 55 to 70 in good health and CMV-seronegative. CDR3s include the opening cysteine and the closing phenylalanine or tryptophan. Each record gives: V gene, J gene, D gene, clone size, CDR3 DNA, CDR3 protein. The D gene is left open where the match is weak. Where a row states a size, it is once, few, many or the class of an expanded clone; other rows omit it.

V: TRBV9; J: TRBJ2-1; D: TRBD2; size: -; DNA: TGTGCCAGCACTCCCGGGGGGGTGGTCAATGAGCAGTTCTTC; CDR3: CASTPGGVVNEQFF
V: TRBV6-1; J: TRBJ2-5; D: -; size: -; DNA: TGTGCCAGCAGTGAAGCGGGAGAAGAGACCCAGTACTTC; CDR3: CASSEAGEETQYF
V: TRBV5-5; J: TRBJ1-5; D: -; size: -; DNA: -; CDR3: CASSLVGGFGAGNQPQHF
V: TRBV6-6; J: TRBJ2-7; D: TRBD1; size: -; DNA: TGTGCCAGCATCGAGGGGGCCCCCTCCTACGAGCAGTACTTC; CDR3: CASIEGAPSYEQYF
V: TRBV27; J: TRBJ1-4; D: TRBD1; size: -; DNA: TGTGCCAGCAGTTTGGGACAGGCTAATGAAAAACTGTTTTTT; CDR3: CASSLGQANEKLFF
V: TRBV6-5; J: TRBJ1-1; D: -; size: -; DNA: TGTGCCAGCGGTCTTCTTTCGGTGAACACTGAAGCTTTCTTT; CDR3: CASGLLSVNTEAFF
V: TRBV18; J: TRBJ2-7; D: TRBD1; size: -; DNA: TGTGCCAGCTCACCGCCGGGACAGGGTGCCTACGAGCAGTACTTC; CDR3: CASSPPGQGAYEQYF
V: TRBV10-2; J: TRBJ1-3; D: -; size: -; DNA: TGCGCCAGCAGTACTGGAGGGGGAAACACCATATATTTT; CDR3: CASSTGGGNTIYF
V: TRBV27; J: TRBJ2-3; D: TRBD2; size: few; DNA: TGTGCCAGCAGTTTACAGAGACTAGCGGGAGGATTAGATACGCAGTATTTT; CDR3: CASSLQRLAGGLDTQYF
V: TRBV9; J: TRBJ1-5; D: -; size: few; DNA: TGTGCCAGCAGCGAAACAGGGACTAGCAATCAGCCCCAGCATTTT; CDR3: CASSETGTSNQPQHF
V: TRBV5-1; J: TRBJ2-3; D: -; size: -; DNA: TGCGCCAGCAGCTTATGGCAGGACTTGGATACGCAGTATTTT; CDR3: CASSLWQDLDTQYF
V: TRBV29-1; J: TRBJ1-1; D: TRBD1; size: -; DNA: TGCAGCGTCCAGACAGGGGGCCAGGCCACTGAAGCTTTCTTT; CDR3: CSVQTGGQATEAFF
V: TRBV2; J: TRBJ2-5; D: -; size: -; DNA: TGTGCCAGCGTAGGGGGTTCGGGACACCTACAAGAGACCCAGTACTTC; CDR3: CASVGGSGHLQETQYF
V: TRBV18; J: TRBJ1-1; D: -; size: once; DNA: TGTGCCAGCTCACCCCTCGGACAACCCAACACTGAAGCTTTCTTT; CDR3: CASSPLGQPNTEAFF
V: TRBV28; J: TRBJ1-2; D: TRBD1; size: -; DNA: TGTGCCAGCAGTTTGGTGGGACAGGTTAAAGGCTACACCTTC; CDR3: CASSLVGQVKGYTF
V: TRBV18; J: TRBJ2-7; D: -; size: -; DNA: TGTGCCAGCTTACTGCGCCCCGGGACCTACGAGCAGTACTTC; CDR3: CASLLRPGTYEQYF
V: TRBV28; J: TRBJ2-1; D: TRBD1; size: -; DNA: TGTGCCAGCAGTTTAGGGGGACAGGGTACCTACAATGAGCAGTTCTTC; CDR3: CASSLGGQGTYNEQFF
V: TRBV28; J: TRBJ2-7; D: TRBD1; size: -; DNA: TGTGCCAGCAGTTCATGGGACAGGGCCCTATCCTACGAGCAGTACTTC; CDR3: CASSSWDRALSYEQYF
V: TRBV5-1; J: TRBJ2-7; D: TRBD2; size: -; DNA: TGCGCCAGCAGCTTCAAAGCGGGAGGGGCCGAGCAGTACTTC; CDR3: CASSFKAGGAEQYF
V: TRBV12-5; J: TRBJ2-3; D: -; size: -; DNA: TGTGCTAGTGGTTCTGGGGAGCCGAGCACAGATACGCAGTATTTT; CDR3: CASGSGEPSTDTQYF
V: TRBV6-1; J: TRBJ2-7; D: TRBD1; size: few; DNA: TGTGCCAGCAGCCTCCGGGACAGGGTATTCGAGCAGTACTTC; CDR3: CASSLRDRVFEQYF
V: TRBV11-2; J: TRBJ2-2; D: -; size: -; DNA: TGTGCCAGCAGCCCGCGGACTGCAACCGGGGAGCTGTTTTTT; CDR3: CASSPRTATGELFF
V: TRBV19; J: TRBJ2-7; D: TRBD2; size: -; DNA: TGTGCCAGTAGTATAGGGGGCGGGAGCCTATCCTACGAGCAGTACTTC; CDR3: CASSIGGGSLSYEQYF
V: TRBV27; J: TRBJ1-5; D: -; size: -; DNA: TGTGCCAGCAGTGCCTCGTGGCAGAGCAATCAGCCCCAGCATTTT; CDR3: CASSASWQSNQPQHF
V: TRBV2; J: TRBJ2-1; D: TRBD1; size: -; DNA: TGTGCCAGCAGTGCTCTACAGGGGGTGCGCTACAATGAGCAGTTCTTC; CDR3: CASSALQGVRYNEQFF
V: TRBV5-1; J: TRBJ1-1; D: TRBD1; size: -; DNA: TGCGCCAGCAGCTCACTAAGGACCGGGACAGGGAACACTGAAGCTTTCTTT; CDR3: CASSSLRTGTGNTEAFF
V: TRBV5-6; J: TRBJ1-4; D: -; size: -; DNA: TGTGCCAGCAGCCCCATGGCAGGGATTGAGGCAACTAATGAAAAACTGTTTTTT; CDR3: CASSPMAGIEATNEKLFF
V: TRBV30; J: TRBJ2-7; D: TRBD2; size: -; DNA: TGTGCCTGGACTCCTAGCGGGAGGGTATTCGAGCAGTACTTC; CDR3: CAWTPSGRVFEQYF
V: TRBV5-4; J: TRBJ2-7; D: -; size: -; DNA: TGTGCCAGCAGTTTCTCGGCAGGGGCTGGTTACGAGCAGTACTTC; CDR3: CASSFSAGAGYEQYF